The 29 T cell receptor beta chains presented below share a single source sample, sequenced in a study of T cell responses to AZD1222 COVID-19 vaccine. Profiled with immunoSEQ multiplex PCR; TCRdb holds only in-frame clones, not every one. Of 85,000 to 90,000 clones detected, about 90% appear once; the ten largest clones hold around 5.2%. Sequenced material: peripheral blood, taken on day 0 of MenACWY control vaccination. All receptors derive from an adult in good health.

The CDR3 loop reads CASNLEATNEKLFF. For the CDR3, the DNA is TGTGCCAGCAATCTGGAGGCAACTAATGAAAAACTGTTTTTT. J is TRBJ1-4 and V is TRBV2; no definite D call. This CDR3 has 14 residues. The V gene lost 7 bases and the J gene lost 0 bases, with 9 bases spanning the gap. Germline V gene sequence: CDR1 SNHLY, CDR2 FYNNEI.

The chain links TRBV28 to TRBJ1-5, with 10 bases fitting TRBD1. The CDR3 is made up of 14 amino acids. The V gene end was trimmed by 5 bases and the J gene end by 4 bases; junction bases not matched to a gene: 2. CDR1 MDHEN and CDR2 SYDVKM come from the germline V gene. CDR3 in amino acids: CASSRDRGNQPQHF. The CDR3, as DNA: TGTGCCAGCAGTCGGGACAGGGGTAATCAGCCCCAGCATTTT. Together with reference TRBV28 and TRBJ1-5, the CDR3 gives the full variable domain: DVKVTQSSRYLVKRTGEKVFLECVQDMDHENMFWYRQDPGLGLRLIYFSYDVKMKEKGDIPEGYSVSREKKERFSLILESASTNQTSMYLCASSRDRGNQPQHFGDGTRLSIL.

This chain links TRBV28 with TRBJ1-2; D remains ambiguous. The CDR3 runs 14 residues. CDR1 is MDHEN and CDR2 is SYDVKM in the germline V gene. V was clipped by 8 bases and J by 4 bases, with 17 bases between them. CDR3 in amino acids: CASVPLGEFYGYTF. CDR3 nucleotide sequence: TGTGCCAGCGTTCCCCTCGGGGAATTCTATGGCTACACCTTC.

This rearrangement joins TRBV19 to TRBJ2-2; 7 nucleotides agree with TRBD1. The germline CDR1 and CDR2 sequences are LNHDA and SQIVND (reference sequence). V shed 4 bases, J shed 1 base, and the junction held 3 bases outside the gene matches. The CDR3 is 15 amino acids. The CDR3 spells CASSTGQVNTGELFF. CDR3 nucleotides: TGTGCCAGTAGTACTGGACAGGTGAACACCGGGGAGCTGTTTTTT.

The J gene is TRBJ1-5, the V gene TRBV28, with D hard to call. Germline V gives CDR1 MDHEN, CDR2 SYDVKM. The CDR3 is 15 amino acids. Between the trimmed V and J ends, which lost 5 bases and 6 bases, there was a span of 17 bases. In nucleotides, the CDR3 is TGTGCCAGCAGTCCCCTAGCCAGAACCCCTCAGCCCCAGCATTTT. It yields the protein CASSPLARTPQPQHF.

The chain carries TRBV27 and TRBJ2-7, with D tentatively TRBD1 (6 bases). This CDR3 spans 14 amino acids. From germline, CDR1 is MNHEY and CDR2 SMNVEV (reference sequence). The V and J ends lost 3 bases and 2 bases respectively, with 11 bases between them. The DNA for the CDR3 is TGTGCCAGCAGTTTTGCCCAGGGGCCCTACGAGCAGTACTTC. It translates to CASSFAQGPYEQYF.

The chain has TRBV7-2 and TRBJ2-6, with TRBD2 as a possible D gene (7 bases). CDR3 length: 16 amino acids. V was shortened by 2 bases and J by 2 bases, with 10 bases between the two germline ends. Germline V gene data show CDR1 as SGHTA and CDR2 as FQGNSA. The CDR3 nucleotides are TGTGCCAGCAGCTTACGGGGGGCCGCTGGGGCCAACGTCCTGACTTTC. Protein: CASSLRGAAGANVLTF.

The V call is TRBV7-8, the J call TRBJ2-5, with TRBD1 identical over 7 bases. The V gene's germline CDR1 is SGHVS and CDR2 FQNEAQ. Trimming removed 0 bases from V and 5 bases from J; junction bases left unmatched: 6. CDR3 size: 15 residues. The CDR3 region is CASSLAVRRGETQYF. CDR3 nucleotides: TGTGCCAGCAGCTTAGCGGTGCGCAGGGGGGAGACCCAGTACTTC.

V and J are TRBV5-1 and TRBJ1-1; 7 positions agree with TRBD1. Per the germline V gene, CDR1 is SGHRS and CDR2 is YFSETQ. The CDR3 loop spans 13 amino acids. Losses at the gene ends were 2 bases for V and 5 bases for J; bases not matched to a gene: 3. This CDR3 reads CASSLRGRTEAFF. The CDR3 DNA follows: TGCGCCAGCAGCTTAAGGGGGCGGACTGAAGCTTTCTTT.

The V and J genes are TRBV2 and TRBJ2-3; perhaps TRBD2 as D (5 bases). The CDR3 is 14 residues long. V was cut by 3 bases and J by 1 base, with 8 bases left in between. Germline lookup yields CDR1 SNHLY and CDR2 FYNNEI. The CDR3 DNA reads as TGTGCCAGCAGTGAGGTTAGCGGCACAGATACGCAGTATTTT. This encodes CASSEVSGTDTQYF.

The chain is built from TRBV9 and TRBJ1-6; D uncertain. V dropped 0 bases and J dropped 7 bases, with 5 bases sitting between them. Germline CDR1 is SGDLS and CDR2 is YYNGEE. The CDR3 has 13 residues. This chain's CDR3 is CASSVDGNSPLHF. The CDR3 nucleotides are TGTGCCAGCAGCGTAGATGGGAATTCACCCCTCCACTTT.

This CDR3 reads CAISGVTENTEAFF. CDR3 in DNA: TGTGCCATCAGTGGGGTGACAGAGAACACTGAAGCTTTCTTT. The rearrangement links TRBV10-3 to TRBJ1-1; D possibly corresponds to TRBD1 (5 bases). The CDR3 spans 14 residues. The ends were cut back, 4 bases at V and 1 base at J, with 10 bases in the middle. CDR1 is ENHRY, CDR2 SYGVKD, per germline.

The V and J genes are TRBV6-1 and TRBJ1-1; D possibly corresponds to TRBD1 (6 bases). The germline CDR1 and CDR2 sequences are MNHNS and SASEGT. This CDR3 is 16 amino acids long. V lost 4 bases, J lost 1 base, and 16 bases lay in between. The CDR3 sequence is CASSGGVGQTNTEAFF. CDR3 bases: TGTGCCAGCAGTGGGGGTGTTGGACAGACGAACACTGAAGCTTTCTTT.

The gene calls are TRBV19 and TRBJ1-1; unclear D gene. Germline V gene sequence: CDR1 LNHDA, CDR2 SQIVND (reference sequence). The CDR3 is made up of 12 amino acids. V was pared by 5 bases and J by 8 bases, with 12 bases between. As DNA, the CDR3 is TGTGCCAGTAGTGCCGGACCGACGGAAGCTTTCTTT. It translates to CASSAGPTEAFF. Using reference TRBV19 and TRBJ1-1 for the parts outside the CDR3, the full variable domain is DGGITQSPKYLFRKEGQNVTLSCEQNLNHDAMYWYRQDPGQGLRLIYYSQIVNDFQKGDIAEGYSVSREKKESFPLTVTSAQKNPTAFYLCASSAGPTEAFFGQGTRLTVV.

V usage is TRBV5-4 and J usage is TRBJ1-6, with 8 positions matching TRBD1. Germline V CDR1 and CDR2: SGHNT, YYREEE (reference sequence). This CDR3 spans 15 amino acids. V lost 4 bases and J lost 7; bases outside the gene matches: 7. The CDR3 region has the DNA TGTGCCAGCAGCGGGACGACAGGGGACAATTCACCCCTCCACTTT. This translates into CASSGTTGDNSPLHF. The full variable domain, with the rest looked up from reference TRBV5-4 and TRBJ1-6, is ETGVTQSPTHLIKTRGQQVTLRCSSQSGHNTVSWYQQALGQGPQFIFQYYREEENGRGNFPPRFSGLQFPNYSSELNVNALELDDSALYLCASSGTTGDNSPLHFGNGTRLTVT.

The V gene is TRBV5-4, the J gene TRBJ2-3; unclear D gene. Looked up from germline, CDR1 is SGHNT and CDR2 is YYREEE (reference sequence). This CDR3 spans 12 amino acids. The ends were cut back, 3 bases at V and 4 bases at J, with 6 bases in the middle. The CDR3 is CASSSTSDTQYF. CDR3 coding DNA: TGTGCCAGCAGCTCCACATCAGATACGCAGTATTTT.

This rearrangement joins TRBV5-6 to TRBJ1-6, with D possibly being TRBD1 (6 bases). With 0 bases removed from V and 4 bases from J, the gap between germline ends came to 8 bases. This CDR3 is 15 amino acids long. Germline V gene data show CDR1 as SGHDT and CDR2 as YYEEEE. The CDR3 nucleotides are TGTGCCAGCAGCTTGGGAGGACAGTATAATTCACCCCTCCACTTT. This codes for CASSLGGQYNSPLHF.

V usage is TRBV6-6 and J usage is TRBJ2-5; the D is unclear. V gave up 2 bases and J gave up 9 bases, with 16 bases separating them. Germline CDR1 MNHNY, CDR2 SVGAGI (reference sequence). CDR3 length: 14 residues. CDR3 coding DNA: TGTGCCAGCAGTTACCCCTTCGACTCAAGGGCCCAGTACTTC. It codes for CASSYPFDSRAQYF.

This clone appeared a single time. The chain recombines TRBV7-9 with TRBJ2-1, with D perhaps matching TRBD2 (5 bases). This CDR3 is built from 12 residues. Germline V gene data show CDR1 as SEHNR and CDR2 as FQNEAQ (reference sequence). V was pared by 6 bases and J by 9 bases, with 12 bases between. DNA of the CDR3: TGTGCCAGCAGTTTCGGACTGGGTGAGCAGTTCTTC. Translated, it gives CASSFGLGEQFF.

The V call is TRBV6-5, the J call TRBJ2-5, with TRBD1 identical over 11 bases. The germline gives CDR1 MNHEY, CDR2 SVGAGI. This CDR3 has 15 residues. The J segment lost 5 bases and the V segment lost 5 bases, leaving 7 bases of the junction unmatched. The CDR3 coding sequence is TGTGCCAGCAGTATACCGGGACAGGGGGGTGAGACCCAGTACTTC. Translated, it gives CASSIPGQGGETQYF.

The chain links TRBV7-9 to TRBJ1-3, with D possibly matching TRBD1 (5 bases). Looked up from germline, CDR1 is SEHNR and CDR2 is FQNEAQ (reference sequence). The germline V and J ends were trimmed by 7 bases and 4 bases, with 11 bases remaining between them. The CDR3 length is 13 residues. CDR3 loop: CASKAGTGNTIYF. The DNA of the CDR3 is TGTGCCAGCAAGGCAGGGACGGGAAACACCATATATTTT.

The chain joins TRBV28 to TRBJ1-5; D possibly corresponds to TRBD1 (5 bases). In germline, CDR1 is MDHEN, CDR2 SYDVKM. This CDR3 contains 14 residues. The germline V and J ends were trimmed by 3 bases and 6 bases, with 12 bases remaining between them. CDR3: CASSFRGAGQPQHF. In DNA form, the CDR3 reads TGTGCCAGCAGTTTCCGGGGCGCGGGTCAGCCCCAGCATTTT.

The chain recombines TRBV10-1 with TRBJ2-2; 9 nucleotides match TRBD1. The junction had 1 base not matched to a gene; V was cut back by 2 bases and J by 3 bases. The CDR3 extends over 15 amino acids. Per the germline V gene, CDR1 is WNHNN and CDR2 is SYGVQD (reference sequence). The CDR3 sequence is CASSERTGDTGELFF. In nucleotides, the CDR3 is TGCGCCAGCAGTGAGAGGACAGGGGACACCGGGGAGCTGTTTTTT.

The chain is built from TRBV2 and TRBJ2-7, with 12 bases aligning to TRBD1. Germline V gene lookup returns CDR1 SNHLY and CDR2 FYNNEI. V lost 7 bases to trimming and J lost 7 bases; unmatched junction nucleotides: 5. The CDR3 sequence is 13 residues long. DNA for the CDR3: TGTGCCAGCACCGGGACAGGGGGCGGAGAGCAGTACTTC. It translates to CASTGTGGGEQYF.

This clone appeared a single time. This chain uses TRBV19 with TRBJ2-4; TRBD2 aligns across 8 bases. The J segment lost 9 bases and the V segment lost 10 bases, leaving 14 bases of the junction unmatched. Germline V lookup: CDR1 LNHDA, CDR2 SQIVND (reference sequence). The CDR3 is 14 amino acids. The CDR3 protein is CATRPTATSAIQYF. The CDR3 nucleotides are TGTGCCACCAGACCGACAGCGACTAGCGCCATTCAGTACTTC.

The genes are TRBV6-2 or TRBV6-3 and TRBJ1-5; no definite D call. CDR1 MNHEY and CDR2 SVGEGT come from the germline V gene. This CDR3 contains 14 residues. Trimming cost V 3 bases and J 1 base, with 7 bases left between them. The CDR3 DNA is TGTGCCAGCAGTTATTCTGGAAGCAATCAGCCCCAGCATTTT. As protein: CASSYSGSNQPQHF.

V and J are TRBV28 and TRBJ2-2; unclear D gene. V was clipped by 7 bases and J by 0 bases, with 6 bases between them. This CDR3 is 13 amino acids long. Germline CDR1 MDHEN, CDR2 SYDVKM. DNA of the CDR3: TGTGCCAGCAAGTTAGCGAACACCGGGGAGCTGTTTTTT. Protein sequence: CASKLANTGELFF.

The chain joins TRBV5-1 to TRBJ1-4; D might be TRBD1 (5 bases). This CDR3 has 15 residues. V gave up 4 bases and J gave up 7 bases, with 17 bases separating them. CDR1 SGHRS and CDR2 YFSETQ come from the germline V gene. The CDR3 nucleotides read TGCGCCAGCAGCCAAGACAGCGTGTGGTCTGAAAAACTGTTTTTT. This codes for CASSQDSVWSEKLFF.

The chain couples TRBV11-2 to TRBJ1-1; no clear D. The V end was cut by 2 bases, the J end by 4 bases, with 14 bases between. The CDR3 loop spans 15 amino acids. The V gene's germline CDR1 is SGHAT and CDR2 FQNNGV. CDR3 amino acids: CASSLHTVSSTEAFF. Here the CDR3 DNA reads TGTGCCAGCAGCTTACATACAGTTAGCTCCACTGAAGCTTTCTTT.